Listed below are T cell receptor beta chains from one sample, sequenced in a study of cytomegalovirus exposure and HLA in healthy donors. Generated by immunoSEQ multiplex PCR, the TCRdb table keeps only in-frame clones and is missing some. The sample lists some 150,000 clones, less than 85% occurring once. Material: PBMCs. All receptors come from a man aged 40-50 years in good health and CMV-seronegative. Both conserved end residues are part of each CDR3. The order of the fields is V gene, clone size, J gene, D gene, CDR3 protein, CDR3 DNA. A D gene is named only where the DNA matches it firmly. Clone size is given for some rows only: seen once, a few or many times, or a class if the clone is expanded.

TRBV7-3,.,TRBJ2-2,.,CASSLPPGSAYTGELFF,TGTGCCAGCAGCTTACCCCCAGGTAGCGCGTACACCGGGGAGCTGTTTTTT
TRBV7-6,.,TRBJ2-3,.,CASNRQGTDTQYF,TGTGCCAGCAATCGACAGGGCACAGATACGCAGTATTTT
TRBV5-6,.,TRBJ1-3,TRBD1,CASSLGTAGNTIYF,TGTGCCAGCAGCCTCGGGACAGCTGGAAACACCATATATTTT
TRBV4-1,.,TRBJ2-7,TRBD1,CASSSGQTYEQYF,TGCGCCAGCAGCTCGGGACAGACCTACGAGCAGTACTTC
TRBV19,.,TRBJ1-5,TRBD1,CASSTRDSFLDQPQHF,TGTGCCAGTAGTACCCGGGACAGCTTCCTTGATCAGCCCCAGCATTTT
TRBV6-1,.,TRBJ1-2,TRBD1,CASSDPGQVFYGYTF,TGTGCCAGCAGTGACCCGGGACAGGTGTTCTATGGCTACACCTTC
TRBV28,.,TRBJ1-1,.,CASSPIGADNTEAFF,TGTGCCAGCAGCCCGATTGGGGCGGATAACACTGAAGCTTTCTTT
TRBV5-6,.,TRBJ1-4,TRBD1,CASRGQGIGEKLFF,TGTGCCAGCAGGGGACAGGGAATTGGAGAAAAACTGTTTTTT
TRBV7-3,.,TRBJ2-1,.,CASSRGLGEQFF,TGTGCCAGCAGCCGAGGGTTGGGTGAGCAGTTCTTC
TRBV4-1,.,TRBJ2-1,TRBD2,CASSPSGRAGFEQFF,TGCGCCAGCAGCCCGAGCGGGAGGGCTGGTTTTGAGCAGTTCTTC
TRBV4-3,few,TRBJ2-2,.,CASSPNSQNTGELFF,TGCGCCAGCAGCCCCAACTCCCAGAACACCGGGGAGCTGTTTTTT
TRBV7-9,few,TRBJ1-1,.,CSSSSAVQEAFF,TGTTCCAGCAGCTCCGCAGTACAGGAAGCTTTCTTT
TRBV2,few,TRBJ1-6,TRBD1,CASSRRQGYNSPLHF,TGTGCCAGCAGCCGACGACAGGGGTATAATTCACCCCTCCACTTT
TRBV7-7,.,TRBJ2-2,.,CASSLEPGGPTGELFF,TGTGCTAGCAGCTTAGAGCCCGGGGGACCCACCGGGGAGCTGTTTTTT
TRBV5-6,once,TRBJ1-1,.,CASSPGTLNTEAFF,TGTGCCAGCAGCCCCGGGACTCTAAATACTGAAGCTTTCTTT
TRBV19,.,TRBJ2-3,TRBD1,CASSYPPRQGLGDTQYF,TGTGCCAGTAGTTACCCCCCGAGACAGGGGCTTGGAGATACGCAGTATTTT
TRBV7-9,.,TRBJ2-7,TRBD2,CASSSRLAGEDEQYF,TGTGCCAGCAGCTCAAGACTAGCGGGAGAAGACGAGCAGTACTTC
TRBV19,.,TRBJ2-1,.,CASSIGRTRVGEQFF,TGTGCCAGTAGTATAGGTCGGACTCGGGTCGGTGAGCAGTTCTTC
TRBV5-4,few,TRBJ1-2,.,CASSIPGTTGGSGYTF,TGTGCCAGCAGCATCCCGGGTACGACAGGCGGATCTGGCTACACCTTC
TRBV6-5,.,TRBJ2-1,TRBD1,CASSGDRDSYNEQFF,TGTGCCAGCAGTGGGGACAGGGACTCCTACAATGAGCAGTTCTTC
TRBV2,.,TRBJ2-7,.,CASGRDSYEQYF,TGTGCCAGCGGGCGGGACAGCTACGAGCAGTACTTC
TRBV5-4,.,TRBJ2-3,.,CASSLKAGTDTQYF,TGTGCCAGCAGCTTGAAGGCCGGGACAGATACGCAGTATTTT
TRBV19,.,TRBJ1-5,.,CASSIGPNQPQHF,TGTGCCAGTAGTATAGGGCCAAATCAGCCCCAGCATTTT
TRBV27,.,TRBJ2-1,TRBD2,CASSLKGGRGYNEQFF,TGTGCCAGCAGTTTAAAGGGCGGGAGGGGGTACAATGAGCAGTTCTTC
TRBV18,once,TRBJ1-2,.,CASSPQQGEGYTF,TGTGCCAGCTCACCACAACAGGGTGAAGGCTACACCTTC
TRBV19,.,TRBJ2-5,TRBD2,CASSIQTSSETQYF,TGTGCCAGTAGTATACAGACTAGCTCGGAGACCCAGTACTTC
TRBV7-9,.,TRBJ2-7,TRBD2,CASSSRGGGTASYEQYF,TGTGCCAGCAGCTCTAGGGGCGGGGGGACGGCGTCCTACGAGCAGTACTTC
TRBV10-1,.,TRBJ2-1,TRBD1,CASRANPNSGQGREEQFF,TGCGCCAGCAGAGCCAACCCTAACTCGGGACAGGGGCGGGAGGAGCAGTTCTTC
TRBV9,.,TRBJ1-6,TRBD1,CASSVAADRNNSPLHF,TGTGCCAGCAGCGTGGCCGCGGACAGGAACAATTCACCCCTCCACTTT
TRBV7-8,.,TRBJ1-2,TRBD1,CASSPWTGNYGYTF,TGTGCCAGCAGCCCTTGGACAGGGAACTATGGCTACACCTTC
TRBV6-5,once,TRBJ1-1,.,CASSSRSTGAGQAFF,TGTGCCAGCAGTTCCCGCTCGACGGGAGCCGGTCAAGCTTTCTTT
TRBV7-9,.,TRBJ1-2,TRBD1,CASSLALIGTGHGYTF,TGTGCCAGCAGCTTAGCGCTAATCGGGACAGGGCATGGCTACACCTTC
TRBV5-1,.,TRBJ2-7,TRBD1,CASSRTGDSYEQYF,TGCGCCAGCAGCAGGACAGGAGACTCCTACGAGCAGTACTTC
TRBV7-2,.,TRBJ2-1,TRBD1,CASSFGTDPYNEQFF,TGTGCCAGCAGCTTCGGGACAGACCCTTACAATGAGCAGTTCTTC
TRBV18,.,TRBJ2-7,.,CASSPAVAGDGEQYF,TGTGCCAGCTCACCAGCAGTTGCAGGGGATGGTGAGCAGTACTTC
TRBV7-2,.,TRBJ1-5,TRBD1,CASSLEGQGAGGKNQPQHF,TGTGCCAGCAGCTTAGAGGGACAGGGGGCCGGGGGGAAAAATCAGCCCCAGCATTTT
TRBV5-4,.,TRBJ2-7,TRBD2,CASSTGTSGGEQYF,TGTGCCAGCAGCACCGGGACTAGCGGGGGCGAGCAGTACTTC